One and the same sample provided the 26 T cell receptor beta chains below, sequenced in a study of CD8+ T cells in alopecia areata. Extracted RNA was reverse transcribed into cDNA, the sequencing template. Profiled with immunoSEQ multiplex PCR; TCRdb holds only in-frame clones, not every one. The sample has hundreds of thousands of clones, under 80% seen once. The source material was CD4+ T cells sorted from blood, sampled at week 0. These receptors came from a human donor with alopecia areata.

The CDR3, as DNA: TGTGCCTGGAGTGTAGGCAGGTCGGATGCGGCTGAAGCTTTCTTT. Residues: CAWSVGRSDAAEAFF. This sequence joins TRBV30 and TRBJ1-1; D is unresolved. Germline lookup yields CDR1 GTSNPN and CDR2 SVGIG (reference sequence). The CDR3 spans 15 residues. Trimming cost V 0 bases and J 6 bases, with 17 bases left between them.

This chain joins TRBV30 and TRBJ2-7; 8 nucleotides agree with TRBD1. V shed 5 bases, J shed 3 bases, and the junction held 3 bases outside the gene matches. The CDR3 has 12 amino acids. Germline CDR1 reads GTSNPN; CDR2 reads SVGIG (reference sequence). CDR3 sequence reads: CAWGQGSYEQYF. The CDR3 nucleotides are TGTGCCTGGGGACAGGGAAGCTACGAGCAGTACTTC. The entire variable domain, with the rest obtained from reference TRBV30 and TRBJ2-7, is as follows: SQTIHQWPATLVQPVGSPLSLECTVEGTSNPNLYWYRQAAGRGLQLLFYSVGIGQISSEVPQNLSASRPQDRQFILSSKKLLLSDSGFYLCAWGQGSYEQYFGPGTRLTVT.

The chain has TRBV29-1 and TRBJ2-1, with 7 positions matching TRBD1. J gave up 4 bases and V 4 bases, and 7 bases lay outside the gene matches. The germline V gene encodes CDR1 SQVTM and CDR2 ANQGSEA. This CDR3 contains 14 residues. The CDR3 nucleotides are TGCAGCGTTGTGCGACAGGGAGATTACAATGAGCAGTTCTTC. Residues: CSVVRQGDYNEQFF.

The chain couples TRBV9 to TRBJ1-2; TRBD1 matches 8 bases. The V segment lost 1 base and the J segment 5 bases; nucleotides outside the gene matches: 7. The CDR3 totals 15 residues. CDR1 and CDR2 (germline): SGDLS, YYNGEE. This chain's CDR3 is CASSVMGQAGYGYTF. DNA of the CDR3: TGTGCCAGCAGCGTAATGGGACAGGCGGGGTATGGCTACACCTTC.

The rearrangement links TRBV14 to TRBJ1-3; no reliable D call. The length of the CDR3 is 12 residues. CDR1 SGHDN and CDR2 FVKESK come from the germline V gene. The germline V and J ends were trimmed by 6 bases and 0 bases, with 3 bases remaining between them. CDR3 DNA sequence: TGTGCCAGCAGACTCTCTGGAAACACCATATATTTT. It codes for CASRLSGNTIYF.

This clone was observed a few times. The gene calls are TRBV7-9 and TRBJ2-5; 7 bases map to TRBD1. CDR1 and CDR2 (germline): SEHNR, FQNEAQ (reference sequence). The CDR3 is made up of 13 amino acids. With V trimmed by 4 bases and J by 5 bases, 4 bases remained unmatched. CDR3 sequence: CASSSDRAETQYF. The CDR3, as DNA: TGTGCCAGCAGCTCCGACAGGGCTGAGACCCAGTACTTC.

This clone is a singleton in its sample. This chain links TRBV5-1 with TRBJ2-5; D possibly corresponds to TRBD2 (5 bases). The CDR3 spans 15 residues. V lost 4 bases to trimming and J lost 2 bases, with 15 bases between them. Germline V gives CDR1 SGHRS, CDR2 YFSETQ. The CDR3 reads CASSPSAGRQETQYF. The DNA of the CDR3 is TGCGCCAGCAGCCCGTCGGCGGGCAGACAAGAGACCCAGTACTTC.

The rearrangement links TRBV5-1 to TRBJ1-5; tentatively, D is TRBD1 (5 bases). CDR1 and CDR2 from the germline V gene are SGHRS and YFSETQ. V lost 0 bases to trimming and J lost 5 bases, with 9 bases between them. The CDR3 consists of 14 residues. The CDR3 nucleotides are TGCGCCAGCAGCTTGGATGGGGCTCATCAGCCCCAGCATTTT. Translated: CASSLDGAHQPQHF. Full variable domain (rest looked up from reference TRBV5-1 and TRBJ1-5): KAGVTQTPRYLIKTRGQQVTLSCSPISGHRSVSWYQQTPGQGLQFLFEYFSETQRNKGNFPGRFSGRQFSNSRSEMNVSTLELGDSALYLCASSLDGAHQPQHFGDGTRLSIL.

This clone was recorded once. The chain carries TRBV29-1 and TRBJ2-2; D is tentatively TRBD1 or TRBD2 (5 bases each). CDR3 length equals 14 residues. Germline V CDR1 and CDR2: SQVTM, ANQGSEA. The V gene lost 6 bases and the J gene lost 0 bases, with 11 bases spanning the gap. This CDR3 is CSVMGRTNTGELFF. In DNA, the CDR3 is TGCAGCGTGATGGGACGAACGAACACCGGGGAGCTGTTTTTT.

This sequence joins TRBV4-2 and TRBJ2-3, with D tentatively TRBD1 (6 bases). CDR3 size: 12 residues. The germline V and J ends were trimmed by 4 bases and 6 bases, with 8 bases remaining between them. Germline assignment: CDR1 LGHNA and CDR2 YNFKEQ. The CDR3 bases are TGTGCCAGCAGCCGAGACAGGGATACGCAGTATTTT. Translation: CASSRDRDTQYF.

The rearrangement joins TRBV2 to TRBJ1-3; 8 bases line up with TRBD1. V lost 5 bases to trimming and J lost 4 bases; unmatched junction nucleotides: 4. Germline CDR1 SNHLY, CDR2 FYNNEI. This CDR3 is built from 14 residues. CDR3 DNA: TGTGCCAGCAGTAGGACAGGGTTCGGAAACACCATATATTTT. It specifies CASSRTGFGNTIYF.

The rearrangement uses TRBV29-1 and TRBJ2-5; D is perhaps TRBD1 (5 bases). Germline assignment: CDR1 SQVTM and CDR2 ANQGSEA. The V end lost 1 base, the J end lost 7 bases, and 16 bases lay between the germline ends. CDR3 length equals 14 residues. The CDR3 loop is CSVEVGVRRGTQYF. CDR3 in DNA: TGCAGCGTTGAAGTCGGAGTCCGAAGGGGGACCCAGTACTTC.

The J gene is TRBJ2-3, the V gene TRBV2; no reliable D call. The germline V gene has CDR1 SNHLY and CDR2 FYNNEI. V was pared by 1 base and J by 5 bases, with 7 bases between. The CDR3 has 13 residues. This CDR3 reads CASSEGPGDTQYF. CDR3 nucleotides: TGTGCCAGCAGTGAAGGGCCCGGAGATACGCAGTATTTT.

The sample holds a few counts of this clone. The chain combines TRBV19 with TRBJ2-5; D is undetermined. Germline assignment: CDR1 LNHDA and CDR2 SQIVND (reference sequence). Trimming stripped 4 bases from V and 5 bases from J, with 17 bases between. The CDR3 contains 15 residues. As DNA, the CDR3 is TGTGCCAGTAGTAACCCAGGTCAGGTTCGGGAGACCCAGTACTTC. Translating it yields CASSNPGQVRETQYF.

This clone was found once. V and J are TRBV29-1 and TRBJ2-1, with TRBD1 matching over 12 bases. Germline CDR1 SQVTM, CDR2 ANQGSEA. This CDR3 has 17 residues. The V and J ends lost 5 bases and 2 bases, in that order; junction bases with no gene match: 10. The CDR3 DNA reads TGCAGCGTTTCCGGGACAGGGGGCAGTCGGCCCTACAATGAGCAGTTCTTC. Its protein is CSVSGTGGSRPYNEQFF.

V gene TRBV2 combines with J gene TRBJ1-5; D may be TRBD1 (6 bases). The germline gives CDR1 SNHLY, CDR2 FYNNEI. Trimming cost V 3 bases and J 5 bases, with 11 bases left between them. This CDR3 comprises 14 residues. CDR3 loop: CASSDRGEDQPQHF. In nucleotides, the CDR3 is TGTGCCAGCAGTGACAGGGGAGAGGATCAGCCCCAGCATTTT.

The table lists this clone with a few counts. V gene TRBV29-1 combines with J gene TRBJ2-2; D not resolved. CDR1 SQVTM and CDR2 ANQGSEA come from the germline V gene. Trimming pared 7 bases from V and 0 bases from J, leaving 12 bases between. This CDR3 has 14 residues. The CDR3 reads CSGTGGPNTGELFF. The CDR3 DNA sequence: TGCAGCGGGACGGGCGGACCGAACACCGGGGAGCTGTTTTTT.

The rearrangement joins TRBV25-1 to TRBJ2-5; maybe TRBD1 (5 bases). Trimming cost V 3 bases and J 7 bases, with 15 bases left between them. Germline V gene sequence: CDR1 MGHDK, CDR2 SYGVNS. This CDR3 region has 14 residues. CDR3 DNA: TGTGCCAGCAGTGAGGTAGGGCCTACAGGGACCCAGTACTTC. This sequence encodes CASSEVGPTGTQYF. The full variable domain, rest sourced from reference TRBV25-1 and TRBJ2-5, is EADIYQTPRYLVIGTGKKITLECSQTMGHDKMYWYQQDPGMELHLIHYSYGVNSTEKGDLSSESTVSRIRTEHFPLTLESARPSHTSQYLCASSEVGPTGTQYFGPGTRLLVL.

The chain joins TRBV7-2 to TRBJ2-5; possible D gene TRBD2, 5 bases. V was cut by 0 bases and J by 4 bases, with 9 bases left in between. Germline CDR1 is SGHTA and CDR2 is FQGNSA. The length of the CDR3 is 14 residues. CDR3: CASSLARGRETQYF. CDR3 coding DNA: TGTGCCAGCAGCTTAGCACGGGGTAGAGAGACCCAGTACTTC.

The chain has TRBV5-6 and TRBJ2-5; 8 bases are a match to TRBD1. Germline V gene lookup returns CDR1 SGHDT and CDR2 YYEEEE. CDR3 length: 14 amino acids. V trimming: 3 bases; J trimming: 6 bases; junction bases outside the gene matches: 7. The DNA of the CDR3 is TGTGCCAGCAGCTGGCTAGACAGGGGTCAGACCCAGTACTTC. As protein: CASSWLDRGQTQYF.

The chain carries TRBV7-2 and TRBJ2-7, with D unclear. Deletions cut 3 bases from V and 2 bases from J, with 8 bases between. This CDR3 is 13 amino acids long. Germline CDR1 SGHTA, CDR2 FQGNSA. The CDR3 region is CASSFRHTYEQYF. Written as DNA, the CDR3 is TGTGCCAGCAGCTTTAGGCACACCTACGAGCAGTACTTC.

The V gene is TRBV5-6, the J gene TRBJ2-6; D may be TRBD1 (6 bases). Germline lookup yields CDR1 SGHDT and CDR2 YYEEEE. The CDR3 runs 15 residues. V shed 4 bases and J shed 4 bases, with 12 bases lying between them. The CDR3 loop is CASSLTGYGANVLTF. Here the CDR3 DNA reads TGTGCCAGCAGCCTCACAGGGTACGGGGCCAACGTCCTGACTTTC.

The chain couples TRBV6-6 to TRBJ1-5; possible D gene TRBD1, 6 bases. The CDR3 is 12 amino acids. CDR1 MNHNY and CDR2 SVGAGI come from the germline V gene (reference sequence). The germline V and J ends were trimmed by 7 bases and 5 bases, with 9 bases remaining between them. In DNA, the CDR3 is TGTGCCAGCAAGGGGGGGGATCAGCCCCAGCATTTT. Its protein is CASKGGDQPQHF.

The chain uses TRBV5-1 and TRBJ2-5, with TRBD2 matching over 8 bases. Germline loops: CDR1 SGHRS, CDR2 YFSETQ. The CDR3 contains 14 residues. Trimming removed 2 bases from V and 5 bases from J; junction bases left unmatched: 5. The CDR3 region has the DNA TGCGCCAGCAGCTTCGGGGGGGCCACGGAGACCCAGTACTTC. It yields the protein CASSFGGATETQYF. Together with reference TRBV5-1 and TRBJ2-5, the CDR3 gives the full variable domain: KAGVTQTPRYLIKTRGQQVTLSCSPISGHRSVSWYQQTPGQGLQFLFEYFSETQRNKGNFPGRFSGRQFSNSRSEMNVSTLELGDSALYLCASSFGGATETQYFGPGTRLLVL.

This chain joins TRBV5-6 and TRBJ2-5; D is undetermined. From germline, CDR1 is SGHDT and CDR2 YYEEEE. This CDR3 region has 13 residues. Trimming shortened V by 2 bases and J by 4 bases, and 9 bases separated the two germline ends. This chain's CDR3 is CASSFGFTETQYF. CDR3 bases: TGTGCCAGCAGCTTCGGGTTTACAGAGACCCAGTACTTC. Variable domain in full (rest from reference TRBV5-6 and TRBJ2-5): DAGVTQSPTHLIKTRGQQVTLRCSPKSGHDTVSWYQQALGQGPQFIFQYYEEEERQRGNFPDRFSGHQFPNYSSELNVNALLLGDSALYLCASSFGFTETQYFGPGTRLLVL.

This clone was seen more than once but under ten times. The rearrangement uses TRBV6-5 and TRBJ2-2; D remains unclear. Germline loops: CDR1 MNHEY, CDR2 SVGAGI. V was cut by 4 bases and J by 6 bases, with 6 bases left in between. The CDR3 is 12 residues long. The CDR3 DNA reads as TGTGCCAGCAGTTTCCGCTCCGGGGAGCTGTTTTTT. Translation: CASSFRSGELFF.